This is a list of T cell receptor beta chains from one sample in a study of blood T cell repertoires in COVID-19. Repertoires were generated with immunoSEQ multiplex PCR, while TCRdb's copy carries only in-frame clones and drops some. The table lists approximately 300,000 clones, approximately 90% of them singletons. The sequenced sample consisted of peripheral blood. The origin of the receptors is a woman aged 25 to 39 with COVID-19, enrolled during active disease. The CDR3 runs from the conserved cysteine through the conserved F or W. D genes are given only for firm matches. Clone size is given for some rows only: seen once, a few or many times, or a class if the clone is expanded.

.	TRBV15	.	TRBJ1-4	CATGVSGSGLTNEKLFF	TGTGCCACCGGAGTATCTGGGAGCGGGCTAACTAATGAAAAACTGTTTTTT
TRBD1	TRBV9	.	TRBJ2-1	CASSVAVRDRGRNEQFF	TGTGCCAGCAGCGTAGCGGTCCGGGACAGGGGGAGGAATGAGCAGTTCTTC
TRBD2	TRBV11-2	.	TRBJ2-5	CASSLRALAGTQETQYF	TGTGCCAGCAGCTTAAGGGCTCTAGCGGGTACACAAGAGACCCAGTACTTC
.	TRBV21-1	.	TRBJ2-7	CASRLGPWWYEQYF	TGTGCCAGCAGATTGGGCCCTTGGTGGTACGAGCAGTACTTC
TRBD2	TRBV5-6	once	TRBJ2-5	CASSLRLAGGPSETQYF	TGTGCCAGCAGCTTGAGGCTAGCGGGAGGGCCATCGGAGACCCAGTACTTC
TRBD1	TRBV27	.	TRBJ2-5	CASRLTGGRETQYF	TGTGCCAGCAGGCTGACAGGGGGCCGGGAGACCCAGTACTTC
.	TRBV4-1	.	TRBJ2-3	CASSQDYEVAGNTDTQYF	TGCGCCAGCAGCCAAGATTACGAGGTGGCCGGGAACACAGATACGCAGTATTTT
TRBD2	TRBV27	.	TRBJ2-7	CASSFNEAGGHEQYF	TGTGCCAGCAGTTTCAACGAGGCGGGAGGGCACGAGCAGTACTTC
.	TRBV5-1	.	TRBJ1-1	CASSLEPGVNTEAFF	TGCGCCAGCAGCTTGGAACCGGGGGTGAACACTGAAGCTTTCTTT
TRBD1	TRBV11-2	.	TRBJ1-4	CASSAQGITNEKLFF	TGTGCCAGCAGCGCACAGGGGATAACTAATGAAAAACTGTTTTTT
TRBD1	TRBV5-1	.	TRBJ1-2	CASSGQGAGYGYTF	TGCGCCAGCAGCGGACAGGGGGCAGGATATGGCTACACCTTC
TRBD1	TRBV7-6	once	TRBJ2-7	CASSLSGTGSYEQYF	TGTGCCAGCAGCTTATCCGGGACAGGGTCCTACGAGCAGTACTTC
.	TRBV3-1/TRBV3-2	.	TRBJ1-1	CASSPPGREAFF	TGTGCCAGCAGCCCGCCGGGTAGGGAAGCTTTCTTT
TRBD1	TRBV19	.	TRBJ2-7	CASSMGTGTYEQYF	TGTGCCAGTAGTATGGGGACAGGGACCTACGAGCAGTACTTC
TRBD2	TRBV4-1	.	TRBJ2-7	CASSLLLAGDSYEQYF	TGCGCCAGCAGCCTCCTACTAGCGGGTGACTCCTACGAGCAGTACTTC
TRBD1	TRBV29-1	.	TRBJ2-3	CSVHGAGGRDTQYF	TGCAGCGTACATGGCGCAGGGGGACGGGATACGCAGTATTTT
.	TRBV11-2	.	TRBJ1-5	CASSLVGGTSNQPQHF	TGTGCCAGCAGCTTAGTGGGGGGGACGAGCAATCAGCCCCAGCATTTT
.	TRBV6-5	.	TRBJ2-7	CASSYSKEHPSYEQYF	TGTGCCAGCAGTTACTCGAAAGAACACCCTTCCTACGAGCAGTACTTC
.	TRBV27	.	TRBJ2-3	CASSLGEGYADTQYF	TGTGCCAGCAGCTTAGGAGAGGGATACGCAGATACGCAGTATTTT
TRBD2	TRBV27	.	TRBJ2-7	CASRRGSGPYEQYF	TGTGCCAGCAGGCGGGGGAGCGGACCCTACGAGCAGTACTTC
TRBD1	TRBV4-1	.	TRBJ1-4	CASSQGYRGYEKLFF	TGCGCCAGCAGCCAAGGGTACAGGGGCTATGAAAAACTGTTTTTT
.	TRBV10-3	.	TRBJ1-1	CAISESGLNTEAFF	TGTGCCATCAGTGAGTCTGGGCTGAACACTGAAGCTTTCTTT
.	TRBV11-3	few	TRBJ1-2	CASSLTQENYGYTF	TGTGCCAGCAGCTTAACACAGGAGAACTATGGCTACACCTTC
TRBD2	TRBV10-2	.	TRBJ2-1	CASSGVGEGPYNEQFF	TGCGCCAGCAGTGGGGTCGGGGAGGGCCCCTACAATGAGCAGTTCTTC
.	TRBV1	.	TRBJ1-5	CTSSQPPEEQGGNSNQPQHF	TGCACCAGCAGCCAACCCCCCGAAGAACAGGGGGGAAATAGCAATCAGCCCCAGCATTTT
TRBD1	TRBV25-1	few	TRBJ1-1	CASTGLDRGGTEAFF	TGTGCCAGCACCGGCTTGGACAGGGGGGGCACTGAAGCTTTCTTT
TRBD1	TRBV10-3	.	TRBJ1-5	CAATGGAQQPQHF	TGTGCCGCCACAGGGGGCGCACAGCAGCCCCAGCATTTT
.	TRBV29-1	.	TRBJ2-7	CSVEGLAYEQYF	TGCAGCGTTGAAGGACTCGCTTACGAGCAGTACTTC
TRBD2	TRBV6-5	.	TRBJ2-2	CASSSLDGRAGELFF	TGTGCCAGCAGTTCCCTCGATGGGAGGGCCGGGGAGCTGTTTTTT
TRBD1	TRBV5-1	.	TRBJ1-3	CASSSMTGGSGNTIYF	TGCGCCAGCAGCTCCATGACAGGGGGTTCTGGAAACACCATATATTTT
.	TRBV3-1/TRBV3-2	few	TRBJ1-2	CASSQDPLSNYGYTF	TGTGCCAGCAGCCAAGATCCCCTTTCTAACTATGGCTACACCTTC
.	TRBV28	once	TRBJ1-2	CASTPGHGALGGYTF	TGTGCCAGCACCCCGGGACACGGCGCTTTGGGGGGCTACACCTTC
.	TRBV11-3	.	TRBJ2-1	CASSPSPSLSYNEQFF	TGTGCCAGCAGCCCTAGTCCCTCTCTCTCCTACAATGAGCAGTTCTTC
.	TRBV28	.	TRBJ2-7	CASKGGEQYF	TGTGCCAGCAAAGGGGGCGAGCAGTACTTC
TRBD1	TRBV27	.	TRBJ2-4	CASSETGGAKNIQYF	TGTGCCAGCAGTGAGACAGGGGGAGCCAAAAACATTCAGTACTTC
.	TRBV5-1	.	TRBJ2-7	CASSLPERRNSYEQYF	TGCGCCAGCAGCCTCCCTGAAAGGAGGAATTCCTACGAGCAGTACTTC
TRBD1	TRBV5-1	.	TRBJ2-1	CASSFRDRSYNEQFF	TGCGCCAGCAGCTTCCGGGACAGATCCTACAATGAGCAGTTCTTC
TRBD1	TRBV4-1	.	TRBJ1-5	CASSRTGGDQPQHF	TGCGCCAGCAGCCGGACAGGGGGGGATCAGCCCCAGCATTTT
.	TRBV5-1	.	TRBJ2-1	CASSPPSYEQFF	TGCGCCAGCAGCCCCCCGTCCTATGAGCAGTTCTTC
TRBD1	TRBV5-1	.	TRBJ1-1	CASSRGTGSTEAFF	TGCGCCAGCTCGAGGGGGACAGGGTCCACTGAAGCTTTCTTT
.	TRBV15	.	TRBJ2-3	CATSRDLQSSTDTQYF	TGTGCCACCAGCAGAGATCTACAGAGTAGCACAGATACGCAGTATTTT
.	TRBV2	.	TRBJ2-7	CASRRTVPNPYEQYF	TGTGCCAGCAGGCGGACAGTCCCAAATCCCTACGAGCAGTACTTC
TRBD2	TRBV28	.	TRBJ2-1	CASSPSGRMNNEQFF	TGTGCCAGCAGCCCGAGCGGGAGGATGAACAATGAGCAGTTCTTC
TRBD2	TRBV5-4	once	TRBJ2-3	CASSFGVTSATDTQYF	TGTGCCAGCAGCTTTGGCGTGACTAGCGCCACAGATACGCAGTATTTT
.	TRBV15	.	TRBJ1-2	CATSRDRSGYGYTF	TGTGCCACCAGCAGAGATCGGTCGGGCTATGGCTACACCTTC
.	TRBV4-3	.	TRBJ2-3	CASSQDRAQDTQYF	TGCGCCAGCAGCCAAGATAGAGCCCAAGATACGCAGTATTTT
.	TRBV2	.	TRBJ1-5	CATKQGGNQPQHF	TGTGCCACCAAACAGGGCGGCAATCAGCCCCAGCATTTT
TRBD1	TRBV6-2/TRBV6-3	.	TRBJ2-7	CASSWGTGGEYF	TGTGCCAGCAGTTGGGGGACAGGGGGCGAATACTTC
TRBD2	TRBV7-2	.	TRBJ2-7	CASSLGAGGLYEQYF	TGTGCCAGCAGCTTAGGGGCGGGGGGCCTCTACGAGCAGTACTTC
.	TRBV7-8	.	TRBJ2-7	CASSLSTYYEQYF	TGTGCCAGCAGCTTGTCCACCTACTACGAGCAGTACTTC
.	TRBV10-3	.	TRBJ1-2	CAISDENLGAKGYTF	TGTGCCATCAGTGATGAGAACCTAGGGGCTAAAGGCTACACCTTC
.	TRBV2	.	TRBJ2-1	CASRFAGAGTGYNEQFF	TGTGCCAGCAGATTCGCCGGGGCGGGAACGGGTTACAATGAGCAGTTCTTC
TRBD1	TRBV5-4	.	TRBJ1-3	CASSSGQGNTIYF	TGTGCCAGCAGCTCGGGACAGGGGAACACCATATATTTT
TRBD2	TRBV20-1	few	TRBJ2-5	CSASAASGFQETQYF	TGCAGTGCTAGTGCGGCTAGCGGATTCCAAGAGACCCAGTACTTC
.	TRBV18	.	TRBJ2-1	CASSPAGNEQFF	TGTGCCAGCTCACCAGCAGGGAATGAGCAGTTCTTC